The entry that follows covers one T cell receptor beta chain sequence. Other DNA sequences within the sample encode an identical CDR3. Patients in Seattle were enrolled during active infection, then followed longitudinally. In the source study's methods: Cell counts per sample came from amplifying reference gene primers. Measured with immunoSEQ multiplex PCR; TCRdb has only the in-frame clones, and not every one. That table is the source of V, J and clone size, and D and trimming were worked out from the DNA. The sample has about 170,000 clones; about nine tenths are singletons. The source of the sample is a study of blood T cell repertoires in COVID-19. Study background: COVID-19 samples, acute and convalescent, were from the United States, Italy and Spain. PBMCs, B-cell-depleted T cells, or T cells provided the cDNA or gDNA that made up the material.

J was trimmed by 2 bases and V by 0 bases; bases with no gene match: 3. CDR1 is SGDLS, CDR2 YYNGEE, per germline. This CDR3 spans 16 amino acids. J is TRBJ2-2 and V is TRBV9; TRBD2 matches at 8 bases. This clonotype was sampled from a man aged 18 to 29 with COVID-19, enrolled during active disease. Sequencing was done on a sample of peripheral blood. CDR3 bases: TGTGCCAGCAGCGTAGGGTTAGCGGGAAACACCGGGGAGCTGTTTTTT. This codes for CASSVGLAGNTGELFF. Full variable domain (rest looked up from reference TRBV9 and TRBJ2-2): DSGVTQTPKHLITATGQRVTLRCSPRSGDLSVYWYQQSLDQGLQFLIQYYNGEERAKGNILERFSAQQFPDLHSELNLSSLELGDSALYFCASSVGLAGNTGELFFGEGSRLTVL.